These T cell receptor beta chains were read from a single sample in a study of cytomegalovirus exposure and HLA in healthy donors. Some clones are missing from TCRdb's copy, which holds only in-frame ones; the method was immunoSEQ multiplex PCR. Of 250,000 to 350,000 clones detected, 80% appear once; the ten largest clones hold about 0.3%. The sample comprised PBMCs. The receptors here all came from a girl aged 2 to 9 in good health and CMV-seronegative. The CDR3 runs from the conserved cysteine through the conserved F or W. The D gene is left open where the match is weak. Size is omitted from some rows. Given values are once, few, many or a class for expanded clones.

>NA|TRBJ2-7|15|TRBV6-1|NA
TGTGCCAGCAGTGTTACAGGGTTTAGGTTGGACGAGCAGTACTTC
CASSVTGFRLDEQYF
>TRBD2|TRBJ2-3|16|TRBV7-2|NA
TGTGCCAGCAGCTTAGTACTAGCGGGGCGCACAGATACGCAGTATTTT
CASSLVLAGRTDTQYF
>NA|TRBJ1-4|16|TRBV7-9|NA
TGTGCCAGCAGCTTAGGGACAGATGCAACTAATGAAAAACTGTTTTTT
CASSLGTDATNEKLFF
>TRBD2|TRBJ2-1|11|TRBV2|NA
TGTGCCACCCAAAGGGGGACTAGAGAGTTCTTC
CATQRGTREFF
>NA|TRBJ1-1|13|TRBV5-4|NA
TGTGCCAGCAGCTTGGCTGCGGAGGGACCGGCTTTCTTT
CASSLAAEGPAFF
>TRBD1|TRBJ1-1|16|TRBV28|NA
TGTGCCAGCAGTTTAAGGGACAGGGAACAGGACACTGAAGCTTTCTTT
CASSLRDREQDTEAFF
>NA|TRBJ1-4|14|TRBV7-8|NA
TGTGCCAGCAAACAGGACGGAGCCTGGCTAGAACTGTTTTTT
CASKQDGAWLELFF
>TRBD1|TRBJ2-1|15|TRBV7-9|NA
TGTGCCACCACCGGGGCGGGACAGGGATCCAATGAGCAGTTCTTC
CATTGAGQGSNEQFF
>TRBD1|TRBJ2-6|20|TRBV2|NA
TGTGCCAGCACTCTGCCCCTCGGGACAGGGATTACCTCTGGGGCCAACGTCCTGACTTTC
CASTLPLGTGITSGANVLTF
>NA|TRBJ1-6|14|TRBV6-5|NA
TGTGCCAGCAGTTACTACGTAGAGCGTTCACCCCTCCACTTT
CASSYYVERSPLHF
>TRBD2|TRBJ2-1|16|TRBV28|NA
TGTGCCAGCAGTACTACGGGCGGGAGACCCTACAATGAGCAGTTCTTC
CASSTTGGRPYNEQFF
>NA|TRBJ1-5|12|TRBV7-9|NA
TGTGCCAGCAGCTTAGGCGGGGGGCACCAGCATTTT
CASSLGGGHQHF
>NA|TRBJ2-3|15|TRBV6-1|NA
TGTGCCAGCAGTGAAGGGGACTTAAGCACAGATACGCAGTATTTT
CASSEGDLSTDTQYF
>TRBD2|TRBJ2-3|16|TRBV5-1|NA
TGCGCCAGCAGCTTGGTTCTAGCGGGCTCCACAGATACGCAGTATTTT
CASSLVLAGSTDTQYF
>TRBD2|TRBJ2-3|17|TRBV13|NA
TGTGCCAGCAGTGGGACTAGCGGAATACCCCCCACAGATACGCAGTATTTT
CASSGTSGIPPTDTQYF
>NA|TRBJ2-7|16|TRBV7-2|once
TGTGCCAGCAGCTTAGGTAGTAGCGGAGGGTTCTACGAGCAGTACTTC
CASSLGSSGGFYEQYF
>NA|TRBJ2-2|13|TRBV29-1|NA
TGCAGCGTCGGCGGACTATACACCGGGGAGCTGTTTTTT
CSVGGLYTGELFF
>NA|TRBJ1-2|16|TRBV4-2|NA
TGTGCCAGCAGCCAAGAGGAGGGGCCATATCGGGGAGGCTACACCTTC
CASSQEEGPYRGGYTF
>NA|TRBJ2-5|13|TRBV2|NA
TGTGCCAGCATGAATCGTGAGGCGGAGACCCAGTACTTC
CASMNREAETQYF
>NA|TRBJ2-3|14|TRBV6-4|NA
TGTGCCAGCAGTGTATCCGCGCGCACAGATACGCAGTATTTT
CASSVSARTDTQYF
>TRBD1|TRBJ2-3|14|TRBV28|NA
TGTGCCAGCAGCCACGGACAGGCCACAGATACGCAGTATTTT
CASSHGQATDTQYF
>TRBD1|TRBJ2-7|15|TRBV10-3|NA
TGTGCCATCAGTGAGTTGGGGACAGGTCTAAAAGAGCAGTACTTC
CAISELGTGLKEQYF
>TRBD1|TRBJ2-5|14|TRBV7-9|NA
TGTGCCAGCAGCCGACAGGGGTGGGAAGAGACCCAGTACTTC
CASSRQGWEETQYF
>NA|TRBJ1-3|15|TRBV6-1|NA
TGTGCCAGCCGGGGGGGGCCAGGGAGTGGAAACACCATATATTTT
CASRGGPGSGNTIYF
>TRBD2|TRBJ2-2|14|TRBV7-2|once
TGTGCCAGCAGCTGGACTAGCGAGTTGGGGGAGCTGTTTTTT
CASSWTSELGELFF
>NA|TRBJ1-2|13|TRBV27|NA
TGTGCCAGCAGTTTAGGGCAGGACTATGGCTACACCTTC
CASSLGQDYGYTF
>TRBD2|TRBJ2-1|15|TRBV4-2|NA
TGTGCCAGCAGCCAATTAATAGCGGGAGGCAATGAGCAGTTCTTC
CASSQLIAGGNEQFF
>NA|TRBJ1-6|15|TRBV2|NA
TGTGCCAGCAGTGAATCGCAGGGGTGGACTTCACCCCTCCACTTT
CASSESQGWTSPLHF
>TRBD1|TRBJ1-6|14|TRBV6-6|NA
TGTGCCAGCAGTCACGACAGGGTGGGGTCACCCCTCCACTTT
CASSHDRVGSPLHF
>NA|TRBJ2-7|12|TRBV28|NA
TGTGCCAGCAGGGGCATCTCCTACGAGCAGTACTTC
CASRGISYEQYF
>NA|TRBJ1-1|14|TRBV7-8|NA
TGTGCCAGCAGCTTAGGGGGGCTGAGGACTGAAGCTTTCTTT
CASSLGGLRTEAFF
>TRBD2|TRBJ2-1|14|TRBV27|few
TGTGCCAGCAGTAGCGGGGGAGCCGGGGGTGAGCAGTTCTTC
CASSSGGAGGEQFF
>TRBD2|TRBJ2-1|19|TRBV4-1|NA
TGCGCCAGCAGCCAAGGTGTCCCAGTGGGCGGGGGGGCCGTCGGTGAGCAGTTCTTC
CASSQGVPVGGGAVGEQFF
>TRBD1|TRBJ2-2|17|TRBV6-1|NA
TGTGCCAGCAGTGAAGTTCGGACAGGGGTTAACTTGGGGGAGCTGTTTTTT
CASSEVRTGVNLGELFF
>TRBD1|TRBJ1-3|15|TRBV6-5|once
TGTGCCAGCAGTTCAGGGGTGACAGGGGGAAACACCATATATTTT
CASSSGVTGGNTIYF
>NA|TRBJ1-2|16|TRBV6-5|once
TGTGCCAGCAGTTACCCTAAAGGCTCGGGTTATAGTGGCTACACCTTC
CASSYPKGSGYSGYTF
>NA|TRBJ2-3|16|TRBV5-3|few
TGTGCCAGAAGCCCCGAAGGCCCGGGAACAACAGATACGCAGTATTTT
CARSPEGPGTTDTQYF
>NA|TRBJ1-5|15|TRBV6-5|NA
TGTGCCAGCAGTTCTTCAGCGGGGGGTGGTCAGCCCCAGCATTTT
CASSSSAGGGQPQHF
>NA|TRBJ1-4|14|TRBV5-1|few
TGCGCCAGCAGTACCGGGACTCTTGGTCATAAACTGTTTTTT
CASSTGTLGHKLFF
>TRBD2|TRBJ2-3|15|TRBV7-3|once
TGTGCCAGCAGCTTTAGGGGACTATACACAGATACGCAGTATTTT
CASSFRGLYTDTQYF
>NA|TRBJ1-5|13|TRBV12-5|NA
TGTGCTAGTGGTCCCTCGGGGGTTCAGCCCCAGCATTTT
CASGPSGVQPQHF
>TRBD1|TRBJ2-7|16|TRBV9|NA
TGTGCCAGCAGCTCCAACCCCGGGACAGGGAGCTACGAGCAGTACTTC
CASSSNPGTGSYEQYF
>NA|TRBJ2-7|14|TRBV19|NA
TGTGCCAGTAGTATGGGCAGTCCAAAGTACGAGCAGTACTTC
CASSMGSPKYEQYF